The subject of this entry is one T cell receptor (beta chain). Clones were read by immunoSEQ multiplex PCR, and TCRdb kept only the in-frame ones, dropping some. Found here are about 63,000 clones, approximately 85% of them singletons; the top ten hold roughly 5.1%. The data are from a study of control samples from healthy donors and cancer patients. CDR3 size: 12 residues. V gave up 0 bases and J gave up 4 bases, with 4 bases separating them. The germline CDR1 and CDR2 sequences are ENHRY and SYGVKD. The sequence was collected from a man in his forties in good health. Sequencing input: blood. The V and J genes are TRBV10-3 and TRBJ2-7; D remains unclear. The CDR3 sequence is CAISESRYEQYF. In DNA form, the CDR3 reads TGTGCCATCAGTGAGTCGAGATACGAGCAGTACTTC.